This T cell receptor (beta chain) stems from a study of beta chain features in type 1 diabetes. Overall study results and limits: TCRB CDR3s were moderately but significantly shorter in Type 1 diabetes patients in all four CD4+ subsets. More deletions and fewer insertions at VDJ junctions were seen in type 1 diabetes patients. Relative to healthy donors, patients appeared to have naive, central memory and Treg TCRB repertoires that were more similar.

Every bit of the isolated RNA underwent reverse transcription, so sequencing read expressed TCRB transcripts. TCRdb keeps only in-frame clones here, not all; method: immunoSEQ multiplex PCR. The sample contains a few hundred thousand clones, approximately 14% of which appear only once. V was clipped by 5 bases and J by 5 bases; unmatched bases: 14. Germline V gene lookup returns CDR1 SGHTA and CDR2 FQGNSA. This CDR3 has 16 amino acids. On this clone itself: Its cognate antigen is unknown.

Via the markers CD45RO/CCR7/CD25/CD127/CD95/CD27, stem cell-like memory, regulatory, central memory and naive CD4+ cells were sorted. Source material: naive CD4+ T cells from blood. The chain links TRBV7-2 to TRBJ2-7; 8 bases match TRBD2. The TCR was taken from a man in his thirties or forties with type 1 diabetes. In nucleotides, the CDR3 is TGTGCCAGCAGCCCAAGGACTAGCCGGGGTCTCAACGAGCAGTACTTC. As protein: CASSPRTSRGLNEQYF.